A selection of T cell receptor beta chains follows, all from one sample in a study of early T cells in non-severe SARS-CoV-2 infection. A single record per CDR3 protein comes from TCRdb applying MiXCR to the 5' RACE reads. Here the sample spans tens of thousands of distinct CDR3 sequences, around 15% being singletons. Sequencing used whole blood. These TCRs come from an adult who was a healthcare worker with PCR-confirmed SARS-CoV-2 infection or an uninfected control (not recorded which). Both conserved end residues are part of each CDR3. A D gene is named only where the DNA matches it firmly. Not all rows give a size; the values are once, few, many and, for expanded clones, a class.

TGTGCCATCAGTGAGTCAGGGTTCTCCTACGAGCAGTACTTC	CAISESGFSYEQYF	TRBV10-3	TRBJ2-7	few	NA
TGTGCCAGCAGCTCCCGAGGGGATTACTCCTACAATGAGCAGTTCTTC	CASSSRGDYSYNEQFF	TRBV7-8	TRBJ2-1	NA	NA
TGCAGTGTACAGGGGTTCCAGGAAGCTTTCTTT	CSVQGFQEAFF	TRBV29-1	TRBJ1-1	NA	TRBD1
TGCAGTGCTAGAGTAGGACAGGGGTTGCAGCCCCAGCATTTT	CSARVGQGLQPQHF	TRBV20-1	TRBJ1-5	NA	TRBD1
TGTGCCAGCAGCTTGGGGACAGGGGGTGTTAATGAAAAACTGTTTTTT	CASSLGTGGVNEKLFF	TRBV5-5	TRBJ1-4	once	TRBD1
TGTGCCAGCAGCCCAGACAGGGGGAAGGAGCCCCAGCATTTT	CASSPDRGKEPQHF	TRBV2	TRBJ1-5	many	TRBD1
TGCAGCGTGGCGGGTGCGTCGGGAGCTTTCTTT	CSVAGASGAFF	TRBV29-1	TRBJ1-1	NA	NA
TGCAGCGGGGGGGACCTAGCCAAAAACATTCAGTACTTC	CSGGDLAKNIQYF	TRBV29-1	TRBJ2-4	few	NA
TGTGCCAGCAGCTTAGCCGGCGTTTTGAGGGGAAGGACTGAAGCTTTCTTT	CASSLAGVLRGRTEAFF	TRBV7-9	TRBJ1-1	NA	NA
TGTGCCAGCAGCCCTAGACGGTCTTCGCCGACTTCCTACGAGCAGTACTTC	CASSPRRSSPTSYEQYF	TRBV3-1	TRBJ2-7	few	NA
TGTGCCAGCAGTCCCCCCCCAGGGGAGACCCAGTACTTC	CASSPPPGETQYF	TRBV27	TRBJ2-5	many	NA
TGTGCCAGCAGCTTGGAAGGGGGAAGGGCTCAAGAGACCCAGTACTTC	CASSLEGGRAQETQYF	TRBV5-5	TRBJ2-5	few	NA
TGTGCCAGTAGTATTTCAAGAGCCGGACTGCGTAGCACAGATACGCAGTATTTT	CASSISRAGLRSTDTQYF	TRBV19	TRBJ2-3	NA	NA
TGTGCCAGCAGATCCGGGACACAGCCTGAAGCTTTCTTT	CASRSGTQPEAFF	TRBV28	TRBJ1-1	few	NA
TGTGCCAGCAGAGGAAAGCTTCTCTCTGGAAACACCATATATTTT	CASRGKLLSGNTIYF	TRBV6-5	TRBJ1-3	few	NA
TGTGCCAGCAGTTTAGGCCCGGGCGGGGGGGTGTCAGAGACCCAGTACTTC	CASSLGPGGGVSETQYF	TRBV12-3/TRBV12-4	TRBJ2-5	few	TRBD2
TGTGCCAGCAGCATTGGTTATTCCGACACTGAAGCTTTCTTT	CASSIGYSDTEAFF	TRBV2	TRBJ1-1	NA	NA
TGTGCCAGCTCACCGACAGGGGTTCGGGATACGCAGTATTTT	CASSPTGVRDTQYF	TRBV18	TRBJ2-3	few	TRBD1
TGTGCCAGCAGGGGACTACGGACCCCCTACGAGCAGTACTTC	CASRGLRTPYEQYF	TRBV28	TRBJ2-7	NA	TRBD2
TGTGCCAGCAGCATGGCGCTTAGGAACACTGAAGCTTTCTTT	CASSMALRNTEAFF	TRBV5-4	TRBJ1-1	many	NA
TGTGCCAGCAGCAATAATTCACCCCTCCACTTT	CASSNNSPLHF	TRBV6-6	TRBJ1-6	many	NA
TGTGCTTCTACCCGGGACAGGGGTTCGGGGGAGCAGTTCTTC	CASTRDRGSGEQFF	TRBV6-4	TRBJ2-1	many	TRBD1
TGTGCCAGCAGTCTACTTGACACTGAAGCTTTCTTT	CASSLLDTEAFF	TRBV28	TRBJ1-1	NA	NA
TGCGCCAGCAGCTTGTCGGGCCGAGGACTAGGGGTGAGAAATGAGCAGTTCTTC	CASSLSGRGLGVRNEQFF	TRBV5-1	TRBJ2-1	NA	TRBD2
TGTGCCTGGAGGGAGGGCTCCTACAATGAGCAGTTCTTC	CAWREGSYNEQFF	TRBV30	TRBJ2-1	NA	NA
TGTGCCAGCAGTGACCCTAGCGGGGGGCGGAGCGGGGAGCTGTTTTTT	CASSDPSGGRSGELFF	TRBV2	TRBJ2-2	NA	TRBD2
TGTGCCAGCAGTGCTTCGATGTCTTCGATAGTGGGGTGGCAGTTCTTC	CASSASMSSIVGWQFF	TRBV11-2	TRBJ2-1	many	NA
TGCGCCAGCAGCGGGCAGGGGTACACAGATACGCAGTATTTT	CASSGQGYTDTQYF	TRBV5-1	TRBJ2-3	many	NA
TGCAGCGTTGCGGTTGGGAATGAGCAGTTCTTC	CSVAVGNEQFF	TRBV29-1	TRBJ2-1	few	NA
TGTGCCAGCTCAGCCGACAATGGGGTCACAGATACGCAGTATTTT	CASSADNGVTDTQYF	TRBV18	TRBJ2-3	many	NA
TGCAGTGCTAGAGATGAGTGGGCGGACAGCACCGGGGAGCTGTTTTTT	CSARDEWADSTGELFF	TRBV20-1	TRBJ2-2	NA	NA